Listed below are T cell receptor beta chains from one sample, sequenced in a study of T cell responses to AZD1222 COVID-19 vaccine. Libraries were prepared by immunoSEQ multiplex PCR; TCRdb keeps only in-frame clonotypes and omits some of them. This sample has roughly 77,000 clones, with roughly 90% found just once. Here the sequenced sample was peripheral blood, taken on day 0 of AZD1222 vaccination. The receptors were gathered from an adult in good health. Each CDR3 is given with its conserved first and last residue. The order of the fields is V gene, J gene, CDR3 protein.

TRBV7-9,TRBJ2-3,CASSLGQGQVVGQYF
TRBV10-3,TRBJ1-5,CASKVGGAGQGGDQPQHF
TRBV9,TRBJ1-5,CASSVGVGRNQPQHF
TRBV2,TRBJ1-1,CASREQGYTEAFF
TRBV10-3,TRBJ2-7,CAISVGTGQYF
TRBV7-2,TRBJ2-3,CASSFASGGSTDTQYF
TRBV7-9,TRBJ1-1,CASSSTGAGNTEAFF
TRBV28,TRBJ1-2,CASSTHTGNRGYTF
TRBV2,TRBJ2-7,CASSEGPAPAESHEQYF
TRBV3-1/TRBV3-2,TRBJ1-1,CASSQGKMLSEAFF
TRBV6-6,TRBJ2-3,CASSFTGTDTQYF
TRBV25-1,TRBJ1-3,CASSQQGARNTIYF
TRBV7-9,TRBJ2-4,CASSPEAGRGVGNIQYF
TRBV28,TRBJ2-7,CASRPTGAGGEQYF
TRBV27,TRBJ2-3,CASSSRGGGITDTQYF
TRBV4-3,TRBJ1-1,CASSQVGTPENTEAFF
TRBV7-9,TRBJ1-5,CASSWGNQPQHF
TRBV28,TRBJ2-7,CASSPGQTYEQYF
TRBV5-4,TRBJ2-5,CASSLGLAADLETQYF
TRBV9,TRBJ2-2,CASSATGLYTGELFF
TRBV7-2,TRBJ2-3,CASSSLGQAGTQYF
TRBV24-1,TRBJ2-4,CATSVFRRALAKNIQYF
TRBV7-9,TRBJ1-3,CASSLIGRRGPGNTIYF
TRBV3-1/TRBV3-2,TRBJ2-1,CASSLTSSGGNNEQFF
TRBV19,TRBJ1-2,CASSTTGRTYGYTF
TRBV9,TRBJ1-5,CASSVDPGPGVQHF
TRBV29-1,TRBJ1-3,CSVEDRGLSGNTIYF